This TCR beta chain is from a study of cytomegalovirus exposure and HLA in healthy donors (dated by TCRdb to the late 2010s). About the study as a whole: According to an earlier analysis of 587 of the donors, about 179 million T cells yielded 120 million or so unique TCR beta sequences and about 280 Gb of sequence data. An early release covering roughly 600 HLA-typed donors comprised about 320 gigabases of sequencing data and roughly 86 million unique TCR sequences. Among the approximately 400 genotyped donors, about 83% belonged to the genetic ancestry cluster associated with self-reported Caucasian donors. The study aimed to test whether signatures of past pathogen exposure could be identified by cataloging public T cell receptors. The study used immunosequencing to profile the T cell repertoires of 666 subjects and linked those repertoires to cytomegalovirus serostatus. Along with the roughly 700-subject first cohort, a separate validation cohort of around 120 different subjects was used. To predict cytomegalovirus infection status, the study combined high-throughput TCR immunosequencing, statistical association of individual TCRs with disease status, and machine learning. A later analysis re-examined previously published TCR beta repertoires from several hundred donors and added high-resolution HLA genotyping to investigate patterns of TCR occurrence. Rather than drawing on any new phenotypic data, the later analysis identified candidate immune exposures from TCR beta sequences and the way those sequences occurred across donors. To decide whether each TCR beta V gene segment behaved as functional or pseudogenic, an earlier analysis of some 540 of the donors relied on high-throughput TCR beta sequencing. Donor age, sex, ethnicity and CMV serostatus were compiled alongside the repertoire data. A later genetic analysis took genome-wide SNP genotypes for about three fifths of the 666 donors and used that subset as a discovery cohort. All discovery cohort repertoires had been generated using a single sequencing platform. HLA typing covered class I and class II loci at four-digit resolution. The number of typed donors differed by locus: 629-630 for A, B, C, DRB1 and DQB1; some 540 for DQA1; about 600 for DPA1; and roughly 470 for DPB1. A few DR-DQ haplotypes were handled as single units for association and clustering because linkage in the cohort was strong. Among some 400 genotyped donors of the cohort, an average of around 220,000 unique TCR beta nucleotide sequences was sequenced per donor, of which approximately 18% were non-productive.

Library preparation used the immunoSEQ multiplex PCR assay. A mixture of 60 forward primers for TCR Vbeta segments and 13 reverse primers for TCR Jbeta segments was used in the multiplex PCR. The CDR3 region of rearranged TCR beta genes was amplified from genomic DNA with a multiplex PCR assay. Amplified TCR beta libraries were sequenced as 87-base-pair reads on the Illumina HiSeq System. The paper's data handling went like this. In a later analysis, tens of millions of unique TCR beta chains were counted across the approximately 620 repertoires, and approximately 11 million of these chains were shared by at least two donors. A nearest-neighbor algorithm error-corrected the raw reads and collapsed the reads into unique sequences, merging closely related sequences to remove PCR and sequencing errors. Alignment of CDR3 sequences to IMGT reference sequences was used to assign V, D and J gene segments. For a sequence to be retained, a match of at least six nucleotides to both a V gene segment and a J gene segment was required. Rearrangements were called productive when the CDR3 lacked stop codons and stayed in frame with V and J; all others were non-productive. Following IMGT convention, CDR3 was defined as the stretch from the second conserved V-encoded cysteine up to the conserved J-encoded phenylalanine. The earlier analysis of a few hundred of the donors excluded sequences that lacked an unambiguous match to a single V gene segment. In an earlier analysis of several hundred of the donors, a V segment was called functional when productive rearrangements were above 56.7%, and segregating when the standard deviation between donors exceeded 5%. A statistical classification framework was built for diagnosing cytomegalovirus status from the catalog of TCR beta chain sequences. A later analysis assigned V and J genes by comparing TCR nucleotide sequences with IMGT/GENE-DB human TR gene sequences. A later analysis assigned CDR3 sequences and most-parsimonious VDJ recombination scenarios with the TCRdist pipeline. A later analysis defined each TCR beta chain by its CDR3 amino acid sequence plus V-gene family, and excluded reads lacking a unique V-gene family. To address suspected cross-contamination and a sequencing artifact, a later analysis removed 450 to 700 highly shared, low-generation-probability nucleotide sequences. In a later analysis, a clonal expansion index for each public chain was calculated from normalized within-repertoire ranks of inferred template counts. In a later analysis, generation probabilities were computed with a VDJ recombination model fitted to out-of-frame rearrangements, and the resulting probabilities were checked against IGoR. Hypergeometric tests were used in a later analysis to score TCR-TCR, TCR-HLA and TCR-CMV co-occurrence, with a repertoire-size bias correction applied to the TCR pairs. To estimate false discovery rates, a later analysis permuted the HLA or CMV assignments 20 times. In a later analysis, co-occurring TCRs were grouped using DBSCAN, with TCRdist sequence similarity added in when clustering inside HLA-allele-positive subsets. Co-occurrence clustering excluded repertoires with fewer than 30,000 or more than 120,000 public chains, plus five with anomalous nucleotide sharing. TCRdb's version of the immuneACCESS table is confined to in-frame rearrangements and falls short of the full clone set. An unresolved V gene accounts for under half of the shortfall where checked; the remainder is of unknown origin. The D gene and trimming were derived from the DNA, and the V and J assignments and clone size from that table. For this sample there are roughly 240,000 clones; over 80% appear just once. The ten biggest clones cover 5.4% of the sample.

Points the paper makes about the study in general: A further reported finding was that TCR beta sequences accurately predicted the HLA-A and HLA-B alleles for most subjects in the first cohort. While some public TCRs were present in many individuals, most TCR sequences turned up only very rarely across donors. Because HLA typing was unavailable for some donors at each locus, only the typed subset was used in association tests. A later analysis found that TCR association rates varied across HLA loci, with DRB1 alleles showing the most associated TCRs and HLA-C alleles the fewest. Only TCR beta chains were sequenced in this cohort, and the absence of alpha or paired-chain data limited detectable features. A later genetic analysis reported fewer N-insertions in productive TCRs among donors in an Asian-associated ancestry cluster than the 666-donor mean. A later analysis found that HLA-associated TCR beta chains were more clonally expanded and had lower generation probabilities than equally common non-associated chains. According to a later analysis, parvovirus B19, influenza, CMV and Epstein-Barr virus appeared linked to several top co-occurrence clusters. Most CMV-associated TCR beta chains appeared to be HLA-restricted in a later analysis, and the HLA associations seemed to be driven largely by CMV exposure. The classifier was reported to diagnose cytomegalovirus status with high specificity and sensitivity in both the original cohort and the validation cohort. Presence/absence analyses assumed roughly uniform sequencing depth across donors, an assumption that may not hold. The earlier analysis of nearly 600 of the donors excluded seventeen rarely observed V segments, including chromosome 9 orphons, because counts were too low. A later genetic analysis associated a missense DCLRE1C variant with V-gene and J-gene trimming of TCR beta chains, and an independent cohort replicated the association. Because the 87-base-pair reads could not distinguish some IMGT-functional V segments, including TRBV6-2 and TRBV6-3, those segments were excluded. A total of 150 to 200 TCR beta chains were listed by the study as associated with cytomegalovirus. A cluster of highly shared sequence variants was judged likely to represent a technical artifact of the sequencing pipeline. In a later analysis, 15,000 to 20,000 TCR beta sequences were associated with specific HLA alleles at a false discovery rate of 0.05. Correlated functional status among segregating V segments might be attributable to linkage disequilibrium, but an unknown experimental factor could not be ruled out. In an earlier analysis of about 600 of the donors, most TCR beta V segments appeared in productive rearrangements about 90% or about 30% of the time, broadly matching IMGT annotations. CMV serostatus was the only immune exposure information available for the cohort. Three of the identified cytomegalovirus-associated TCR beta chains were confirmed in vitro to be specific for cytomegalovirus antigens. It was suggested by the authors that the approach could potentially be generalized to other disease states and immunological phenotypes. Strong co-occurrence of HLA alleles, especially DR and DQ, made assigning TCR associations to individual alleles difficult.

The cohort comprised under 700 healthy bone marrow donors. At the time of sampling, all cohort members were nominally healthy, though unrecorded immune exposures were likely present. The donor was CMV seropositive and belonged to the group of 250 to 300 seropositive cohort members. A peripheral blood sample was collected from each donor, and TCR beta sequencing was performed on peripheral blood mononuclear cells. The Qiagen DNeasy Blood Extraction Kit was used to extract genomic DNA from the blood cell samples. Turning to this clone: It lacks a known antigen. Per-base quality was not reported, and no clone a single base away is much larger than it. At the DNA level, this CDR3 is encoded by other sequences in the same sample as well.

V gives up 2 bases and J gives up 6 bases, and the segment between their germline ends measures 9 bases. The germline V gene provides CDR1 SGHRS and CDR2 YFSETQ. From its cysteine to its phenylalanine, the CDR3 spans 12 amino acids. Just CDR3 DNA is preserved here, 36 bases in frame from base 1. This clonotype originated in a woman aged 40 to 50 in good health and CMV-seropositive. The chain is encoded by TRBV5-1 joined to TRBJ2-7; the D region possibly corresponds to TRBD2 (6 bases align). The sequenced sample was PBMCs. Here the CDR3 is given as CASSLLGGEQYF. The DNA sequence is TGCGCCAGCAGCTTATTGGGGGGCGAGCAGTACTTC.